This is a list of T cell receptor beta chains from one sample in a study of shared clonotypes between healthy human individuals. Sequencing used immunoSEQ multiplex PCR; TCRdb keeps in-frame clones, though not all of them. The sample gives millions of clones, just over 90% of which show up once; 0.39% is in the top ten. Sequences were obtained from naive CD4+ T cells from PBMCs. These receptors originate from a man between 18 and 35 years old in good health. Some clones in this sample may be carry-over from other donors' samples. CDR3s include the opening cysteine and the closing phenylalanine or tryptophan. Each record gives: J gene, V gene, D gene, CDR3 protein, CDR3 DNA. D genes are given only for firm matches.

TRBJ2-3	TRBV27	-	CASRGWGTTDTQYF	TGTGCCAGCAGGGGCTGGGGGACCACAGATACGCAGTATTTT
TRBJ2-1	TRBV7-9	TRBD2	CASSIQSGRSLQEQFF	TGTGCCAGCAGCATCCAAAGCGGGAGGAGCCTTCAGGAGCAGTTCTTC
TRBJ1-2	TRBV6-5	-	CASSYSPVNLNYGYTF	TGTGCCAGCAGTTACTCGCCTGTTAACTTAAACTATGGCTACACCTTC
TRBJ2-1	TRBV5-4	TRBD2	CASSSIAGGDNEQFF	TGTGCCAGCAGCTCCATAGCGGGAGGCGACAATGAGCAGTTCTTC
TRBJ2-1	TRBV11-3	-	CASSLGRGQYNEQFF	TGTGCCAGCAGCTTAGGTAGGGGTCAGTACAATGAGCAGTTCTTC
TRBJ1-6	TRBV6-1	-	CASSEALGNSPLHF	TGTGCCAGCAGTGAAGCTCTAGGGAATTCACCCCTCCACTTT
TRBJ2-3	TRBV6-5	TRBD2	CASAWRESTDTQYF	TGTGCCAGTGCCTGGCGGGAGAGTACAGATACGCAGTATTTT
TRBJ2-7	TRBV28	TRBD1	CASRDRDRGRYEQYF	TGTGCCAGCAGAGACCGGGACAGGGGGCGATACGAGCAGTACTTC
TRBJ1-3	TRBV10-3	TRBD1	CAISEHRDRAESSGNTIYF	TGTGCCATCAGTGAGCACCGGGACAGGGCCGAGAGCTCTGGAAACACCATATATTTT
TRBJ2-1	TRBV5-1	TRBD2	CASSLAPRVGRAVEQFF	TGCGCCAGCAGCTTGGCCCCGCGGGTCGGGAGGGCCGTTGAGCAGTTCTTC
TRBJ2-7	TRBV28	TRBD2	CASGRVPEANEQYF	TGTGCCAGCGGGAGGGTACCGGAAGCAAACGAGCAGTACTTC